This is a list of T cell receptor beta chains from one sample in a study of T-cell reconstitution after alpha-beta-depleted transplantation in children. From the PCR reads, TCRdb called clonotypes with MiXCR, one entry per CDR3 protein. Here the sample spans over 450,000 distinct CDR3 sequences, roughly a tenth being singletons. The material was PBMCs, obtained before TCRalphabeta/CD19-depleted stem cell transplant. The receptors were gathered from a child aged 2-9 years with inherited bone marrow failure, due to receive a stem cell transplant. CDR3s include the opening cysteine and the closing phenylalanine or tryptophan. The D gene is left open where the match is weak. The size of a clone is reported for some rows only, either as once, few or many, or as a class for expanded clones.

d_call j_call clone_size v_call cdr3_aa cdr3_nt
NA TRBJ2-7 many TRBV20-1 CSASGPDYEQYF TGCAGTGCTAGCGGGCCCGACTACGAGCAGTACTTC
TRBD2 TRBJ2-1 many TRBV20-1 CSAPPIAGTYNEQFF TGCAGTGCTCCCCCAATAGCGGGTACCTACAATGAGCAGTTCTTC
NA TRBJ1-5 many TRBV15 CATSRQGLRPQHF TGTGCCACCAGCAGACAGGGTTTGCGGCCCCAGCATTTT
NA TRBJ2-1 NA TRBV4-3 CASSQAGSRGLSDEQFF TGCGCCAGCAGCCAAGCGGGGTCCCGTGGACTTTCGGATGAGCAGTTCTTC
NA TRBJ1-2 many TRBV25-1 CASSEAGWNSNGYTF TGTGCCAGCAGTGAAGCTGGGTGGAATAGTAATGGCTACACCTTC
NA TRBJ1-1 NA TRBV29-1 CSVGDLLGGQFYEAFF TGCAGCGTTGGAGACCTTTTGGGCGGGCAATTTTATGAAGCTTTCTTT
NA TRBJ2-7 many TRBV7-2 CASSLAAGYEQYF TGTGCCAGCAGCTTAGCCGCAGGGTACGAGCAGTACTTC
TRBD1 TRBJ2-7 many TRBV4-3 CASSQGTGYEQYF TGCGCCAGCAGCCAAGGGACAGGCTACGAGCAGTACTTC
NA TRBJ2-1 many TRBV6-1 CASSEWWGYNEQFF TGTGCCAGCAGTGAATGGTGGGGGTACAATGAGCAGTTCTTC
NA TRBJ2-6 NA TRBV20-1 CSAVHTGANVLTF TGCAGTGCCGTTCATACTGGGGCCAACGTCCTGACTTTC